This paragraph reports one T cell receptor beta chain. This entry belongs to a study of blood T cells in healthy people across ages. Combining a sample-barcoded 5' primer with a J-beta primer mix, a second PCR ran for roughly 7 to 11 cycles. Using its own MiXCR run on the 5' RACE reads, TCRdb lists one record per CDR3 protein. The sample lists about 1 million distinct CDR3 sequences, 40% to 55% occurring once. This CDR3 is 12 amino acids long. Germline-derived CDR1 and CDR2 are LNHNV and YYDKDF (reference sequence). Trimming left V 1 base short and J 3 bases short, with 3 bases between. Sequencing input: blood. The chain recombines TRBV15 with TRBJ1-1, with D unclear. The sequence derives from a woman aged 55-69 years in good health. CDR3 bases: TGTGCCACCAGCAGAGCAGACACTGAAGCTTTCTTT. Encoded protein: CATSRADTEAFF.